A selection of T cell receptor beta chains follows, all from one sample in a study of T cell repertoires in cytomegalovirus infection. One entry per CDR3 protein, called by TCRdb with MiXCR from the reads. The repertoire includes approximately 170,000 distinct CDR3 sequences, approximately 17% of them detected once, and 15% to 20% sits in the top ten. The specimen sequenced was CD8+ T cells from PBMCs. All receptors derive from a human donor in good health (CMV status not recorded). Some clones in this sample may be carry-over from other donors' samples. Each CDR3 is given with its conserved first and last residue. D genes are given only for firm matches. Clone size is given for some rows only: seen once, a few or many times, or a class if the clone is expanded.

V gene	J gene	clone size	D gene	CDR3 protein	CDR3 DNA
TRBV6-2/TRBV6-3	TRBJ2-7	few	NA	CASTHGTDPRDVYEQYF	TGTGCCAGCACCCACGGGACGGATCCTCGGGACGTCTACGAGCAGTACTTC
TRBV28	TRBJ2-7	few	TRBD1	CASSLYRGSSYEQYF	TGTGCCAGCAGTCTATACAGGGGGAGCTCCTACGAGCAGTACTTC
TRBV29-1	TRBJ2-7	NA	TRBD2	CSVPAGDYEQYF	TGCAGCGTTCCGGCGGGAGACTACGAGCAGTACTTC
TRBV29-1	TRBJ2-7	NA	TRBD1	CSVRTGYSYEQYF	TGCAGCGTCCGGACAGGGTATTCCTACGAGCAGTACTTC
TRBV25-1	TRBJ1-1	few	TRBD1	CASSSPGGPRTEAFF	TGTGCCAGCAGTAGTCCAGGGGGCCCGCGCACTGAAGCTTTCTTT
TRBV19	TRBJ2-7	NA	NA	CASSPTTCVYEQYF	TGTGCCAGTAGCCCTACTACGTGCGTCTACGAGCAGTACTTC
TRBV6-5	TRBJ2-7	many	NA	CASSHGQSGPSSYEQYF	TGTGCCAGCAGTCACGGACAGTCGGGGCCCAGCTCCTACGAGCAGTACTTC
TRBV7-2	TRBJ2-5	large	TRBD1	CASSSPGTDQETQYF	TGTGCCAGCAGCTCCCCCGGGACAGACCAAGAGACCCAGTACTTC
TRBV7-9	TRBJ1-2	few	NA	CASSSPNSGTIGYTF	TGTGCCAGCAGCTCTCCCAACTCCGGGACAATTGGCTACACCTTC
TRBV29-1	TRBJ1-2	NA	NA	CSVEGYLNYGYTF	TGCAGCGTTGAGGGTTATCTAAACTATGGCTACACCTTC
TRBV6-5	TRBJ1-1	few	NA	CASTHQGGGTEAFF	TGTGCCAGCACCCACCAAGGGGGAGGCACTGAAGCTTTCTTT
TRBV20-1	TRBJ2-5	once	NA	CSARGGSGGTQYF	TGCAGTGCTAGGGGTGGGAGCGGCGGGACCCAGTACTTC
TRBV7-8	TRBJ1-2	few	NA	CASSPIPRASGYTF	TGTGCCAGCAGCCCAATTCCCCGGGCCTCTGGCTACACCTTC
TRBV7-2	TRBJ2-3	NA	NA	CASSRGGGTDTQYF	TGTGCCAGCAGCCGTGGGGGAGGCACAGATACGCAGTATTTT
TRBV7-6	TRBJ2-2	few	NA	CASSPSFNTGELFF	TGTGCCAGCAGCCCCTCGTTTAACACCGGGGAGCTGTTTTTT
TRBV7-6	TRBJ2-7	NA	NA	CASTMGGGAYEQYF	TGTGCCAGCACCATGGGGGGGGGCGCCTACGAGCAGTACTTC
TRBV7-6	TRBJ2-2	few	TRBD1	CASSRDRNTGELFF	TGTGCCAGCAGCCGGGACAGAAACACCGGGGAGCTGTTTTTT
TRBV7-6	TRBJ1-1	NA	TRBD1	CASSSRRQGARNTEAFF	TGTGCCAGCAGCTCGCGGCGACAGGGGGCTCGGAACACTGAAGCTTTCTTT
TRBV29-1	TRBJ1-1	few	NA	CSVAYMGNAEAFF	TGCAGCGTTGCTTATATGGGAAACGCTGAAGCTTTCTTT
TRBV15	TRBJ2-7	NA	TRBD1	CATSGRPGTGGYEQYF	TGTGCCACCAGCGGCCGTCCCGGGACAGGGGGCTACGAGCAGTACTTC
TRBV6-1	TRBJ2-1	few	TRBD2	CASSRTSGGYNEQFF	TGTGCCAGCAGTCGGACTAGCGGGGGGTACAATGAGCAGTTCTTC
TRBV19	TRBJ2-1	NA	TRBD2	CASTARGGTQGDEQFF	TGTGCCAGTACCGCGCGGGGGGGTACCCAGGGCGATGAGCAGTTCTTC
TRBV20-1	TRBJ2-1	NA	TRBD2	CSAREVAGTYNEQFF	TGCAGTGCTAGAGAGGTAGCGGGAACGTACAATGAGCAGTTCTTC
TRBV19	TRBJ1-1	NA	NA	CASSISAGMNTEAFF	TGTGCCAGTAGTATTTCGGCAGGGATGAACACTGAAGCTTTCTTT
TRBV28	TRBJ1-4	NA	NA	CASSARGGEKLFF	TGTGCCAGCAGTGCCAGGGGCGGGGAAAAACTGTTTTTT
TRBV19	TRBJ2-1	NA	NA	CASSIGPYPYNEQFF	TGTGCCAGTAGTATAGGTCCTTACCCCTACAATGAGCAGTTCTTC
TRBV14	TRBJ2-1	NA	NA	CASSQSITGPGEQFF	TGTGCCAGCAGCCAAAGTATAACCGGACCGGGTGAGCAGTTCTTC
TRBV29-1	TRBJ1-1	NA	TRBD1	CSVQVRGHSEAFF	TGCAGCGTCCAAGTGAGGGGGCATTCTGAAGCTTTCTTT
TRBV2	TRBJ1-2	NA	TRBD1	CASSARGRFSGYTF	TGTGCCAGCAGTGCCAGGGGGCGCTTCTCTGGCTACACCTTC
TRBV10-3	TRBJ2-4	NA	TRBD2	CAISGERGTYKNIQYF	TGTGCCATCAGCGGAGAGCGGGGGACTTACAAAAACATTCAGTACTTC
TRBV11-2	TRBJ1-6	few	NA	CASNLGGQSYNSPLHF	TGTGCCAGCAACTTAGGGGGACAATCCTATAATTCACCCCTCCACTTT
TRBV4-3	TRBJ1-1	NA	NA	CASSSAVSTEAFF	TGCGCCAGCAGCTCGGCGGTATCAACTGAAGCTTTCTTT
TRBV2	TRBJ2-7	NA	NA	CASRGGVNEKYF	TGTGCCAGCCGGGGCGGGGTGAACGAGAAGTACTTC
TRBV7-3	TRBJ1-2	few	NA	CASRQDTVYGYTF	TGTGCCAGCAGACAGGACACGGTCTATGGCTACACCTTC
TRBV7-2	TRBJ2-1	few	TRBD2	CASSQNPTVTSGSHNEQFF	TGTGCCAGCAGCCAGAACCCCACTGTGACTAGCGGGAGTCACAATGAGCAGTTCTTC
TRBV2	TRBJ2-1	NA	TRBD2	CAIWALAGLDNEQFF	TGTGCCATCTGGGCCCTAGCGGGCCTTGACAATGAGCAGTTCTTC
TRBV7-8	TRBJ2-7	NA	NA	CASSLEVLGGYEQYF	TGTGCCAGCAGCTTAGAAGTTCTGGGGGGCTACGAGCAGTACTTC
TRBV7-9	TRBJ1-1	few	TRBD1	CASSVSGTGYDTEAFF	TGTGCCAGCAGCGTTTCCGGGACAGGGTACGACACTGAAGCTTTCTTT
TRBV7-9	TRBJ2-7	NA	NA	CASSSSGHPYEQYF	TGTGCCAGCAGCAGCTCGGGACACCCCTACGAGCAGTACTTC
TRBV7-2	TRBJ2-3	NA	NA	CASSLVRKDTQYF	TGTGCCAGCAGCTTAGTACGGAAGGATACGCAGTATTTT
TRBV28	TRBJ1-1	few	NA	CASSLLGLDLMNTEAFF	TGTGCCAGCAGTTTACTGGGACTGGATTTAATGAACACTGAAGCTTTCTTT
TRBV6-1	TRBJ1-1	many	NA	CASSERNEAFF	TGTGCCAGCAGTGAGAGGAATGAAGCTTTCTTT
TRBV7-8	TRBJ2-3	NA	NA	CASSPYPGGSSTDTQYF	TGTGCCAGCAGCCCCTATCCCGGGGGTTCTAGCACAGATACGCAGTATTTT
TRBV7-2	TRBJ2-3	few	TRBD2	CASSSPQTSGETDTQYF	TGTGCCAGCAGCTCCCCTCAGACTAGCGGGGAGACAGATACGCAGTATTTT
TRBV7-2	TRBJ2-5	NA	NA	CASSFYGTRTFTDGETQYF	TGTGCCAGCAGCTTTTACGGGACACGCACCTTCACGGATGGGGAGACCCAGTACTTC
TRBV11-2	TRBJ1-1	NA	NA	CASSIIGRIEAFF	TGTGCCAGCAGCATAATCGGACGGATTGAAGCTTTCTTT